The 7 T cell receptor beta chains given below trace back to one sample, sequenced in a study of blood T cell repertoires in COVID-19. Sequencing was performed with immunoSEQ multiplex PCR; in TCRdb, only in-frame clones are kept and a portion is missing. The sample yields more than 200,000 clones, just over 85% seen once. The sample was PBMCs or T cells enriched from blood (not recorded which). The receptors derive from a man in his forties or fifties who had recovered from COVID-19.

J is TRBJ1-5 and V is TRBV12-3 or TRBV12-4, with D hard to call. The CDR3 consists of 12 residues. The V end lost 7 bases, the J end lost 4 bases, and 8 bases lay between the germline ends. CDR3 region: CASMYGNQPQHF. CDR3 nucleotides: TGTGCCAGCATGTACGGGAATCAGCCCCAGCATTTT.

The chain employs TRBV29-1 and TRBJ1-4, with D possibly TRBD1 on 6 matching bases. The CDR3 loop spans 14 amino acids. The V and J ends lost 2 bases and 8 bases respectively, with 15 bases between them. Germline V lookup: CDR1 SQVTM, CDR2 ANQGSEA. The CDR3, as DNA: TGCAGCGTTGAAAAGAGGGACAAGGGGGAAAAACTGTTTTTT. It specifies CSVEKRDKGEKLFF. Full variable domain (missing parts from reference TRBV29-1 and TRBJ1-4): SAVISQKPSRDICQRGTSLTIQCQVDSQVTMMFWYRQQPGQSLTLIATANQGSEATYESGFVIDKFPISRPNLTFSTLTVSNMSPEDSSIYLCSVEKRDKGEKLFFGSGTQLSVL.

This clone was counted a single time. The chain is built from TRBV5-1 and TRBJ2-1; D is possibly TRBD2 (7 bases). Trimming removed 0 bases at V and 8 bases at J, with 15 bases between. This CDR3 comprises 15 residues. Per germline, CDR1 SGHRS and CDR2 YFSETQ. CDR3 nucleotides: TGCGCCAGCAGCTTGGAGGTCGGGGGGCCATATGAGCAGTTCTTC. Its protein is CASSLEVGGPYEQFF.

J is TRBJ2-5 and V is TRBV28; tentative D call: TRBD2 (6 bases). In germline, CDR1 is MDHEN, CDR2 SYDVKM. The V and J ends lost 1 base and 5 bases respectively, with 11 bases between them. This CDR3 spans 14 amino acids. The CDR3 spells CASSLFRDWETQYF. The CDR3 region has the DNA TGTGCCAGCAGTTTATTCAGGGACTGGGAGACCCAGTACTTC.

The chain couples TRBV7-2 to TRBJ1-6, with no clear D. V lost 5 bases to trimming and J lost 8 bases, with 22 bases between them. Germline V CDR1 and CDR2: SGHTA, FQGNSA. This CDR3 is 17 amino acids long. The CDR3 DNA is TGTGCCAGCAGCGCCGACGGACTCCGAAGCCAAGATTCACCCCTCCACTTT. Its translation is CASSADGLRSQDSPLHF.

Only a few counts were recorded for this clone. This rearrangement joins TRBV3-1 (or the pseudogene TRBV3-2) to TRBJ2-7, with 8 bases that match TRBD1. Per the germline V gene, CDR1 is LGHDT and CDR2 is YNNKEL (reference sequence). Losses at the gene ends were 4 bases for V and 6 bases for J; bases not matched to a gene: 11. The CDR3 has 15 amino acids. In DNA form, the CDR3 reads TGTGCCAGCAGCCCCACACGACAGGGGAAAAGCGAGCAGTACTTC. This gives the protein CASSPTRQGKSEQYF.

This clone was counted once. The chain combines TRBV28 with TRBJ2-5, with no clear D. From germline, CDR1 is MDHEN and CDR2 SYDVKM. Trimming took 3 bases from V and 5 from J, leaving 7 bases between them. The CDR3 is made up of 12 amino acids. Here the CDR3 DNA reads TGTGCCAGCAGTTTTTTCGGGGAGACCCAGTACTTC. Translating it yields CASSFFGETQYF.